The 8 T cell receptor beta chains reported below all come from one sample, sequenced in a study of shared clonotypes between healthy human individuals. Produced via immunoSEQ multiplex PCR; TCRdb's table is partial and in-frame only. The data contain approximately 1.5 million clones, about 98.5% of them singletons. Sequenced input: naive CD4+ T cells sorted from blood. Documented subset: CD45RA+ positively selected. Receptors were obtained from a man younger than 45 in good health.

The chain joins TRBV4-1 to TRBJ2-5, with no clear D. Germline V gives CDR1 MGHRA, CDR2 YSYEKL. Trimming left V 0 bases short and J 5 bases short, with 16 bases between. This CDR3 region has 16 residues. The CDR3 reads CASSQDPASKGETQYF. As DNA, the CDR3 is TGCGCCAGCAGCCAAGATCCAGCGAGTAAAGGGGAGACCCAGTACTTC.

The V and J genes are TRBV28 and TRBJ2-7; 8 bases line up with TRBD2. This CDR3 has 17 residues. Germline values: CDR1 MDHEN, CDR2 SYDVKM. V gave up 3 bases and J gave up 2 bases; unmatched junction bases: 12. The chain's CDR3 is CASSFSVLTSGAYEQYF. CDR3 nucleotides: TGTGCCAGCAGTTTTTCGGTCCTAACTAGCGGAGCCTACGAGCAGTACTTC. The complete variable domain, with remaining parts taken from reference TRBV28 and TRBJ2-7, reads DVKVTQSSRYLVKRTGEKVFLECVQDMDHENMFWYRQDPGLGLRLIYFSYDVKMKEKGDIPEGYSVSREKKERFSLILESASTNQTSMYLCASSFSVLTSGAYEQYFGPGTRLTVT.

V gene TRBV7-8 combines with J gene TRBJ1-2; 9 bases match TRBD1. Looked up from germline, CDR1 is SGHVS and CDR2 is FQNEAQ. V gave up 5 bases and J gave up 0 bases; unmatched junction bases: 10. The CDR3 loop spans 17 amino acids. CDR3 sequence: CASSLRDRDPPNYGYTF. CDR3 coding DNA: TGTGCCAGCAGCCTCCGGGACAGGGACCCTCCTAACTATGGCTACACCTTC.

This chain uses TRBV10-2 with TRBJ2-1; D ambiguous. The germline V gene has CDR1 WSHSY and CDR2 SAAADI. V was clipped by 6 bases and J by 9 bases, with 18 bases between them. This CDR3 contains 14 residues. The CDR3 coding sequence is TGCGCCAGCAGGGTTGGACGGGCAGACGGTGAGCAGTTCTTC. Translation: CASRVGRADGEQFF.

The chain uses TRBV15 and TRBJ1-5; no clear D gene. CDR1 is LNHNV and CDR2 is YYDKDF in the germline V gene (reference sequence). The CDR3 consists of 17 residues. The V and J ends lost 5 bases and 0 bases respectively, with 17 bases between them. In DNA form, the CDR3 reads TGTGCCACCAGCGCCAAGCCTGGTGTTGATAGCAATCAGCCCCAGCATTTT. Translation gives CATSAKPGVDSNQPQHF. The whole variable domain, filled in from reference TRBV15 and TRBJ1-5, reads DAMVIQNPRYQVTQFGKPVTLSCSQTLNHNVMYWYQQKSSQAPKLLFHYYDKDFNNEADTPDNFQSRRPNTSFCFLDIRSPGLGDTAMYLCATSAKPGVDSNQPQHFGDGTRLSIL.

The chain carries TRBV7-6 and TRBJ1-2, with D possibly being TRBD1 (6 bases). Germline values: CDR1 SGHVS, CDR2 FNYEAQ. Trimming pared 5 bases from V and 6 bases from J, leaving 13 bases between. This CDR3 is 13 amino acids long. CDR3 coding DNA: TGTGCCAGCAGCCCCACAGGGCTCGATGGCTACACCTTC. It codes for CASSPTGLDGYTF.

The chain employs TRBV6-4 and TRBJ2-7, with 7 bases identical to TRBD2. Trimming cost V 4 bases and J 2 bases; bases outside gene matches: 5. The germline CDR1 and CDR2 sequences are MRHNA and SNTAGT. The CDR3 contains 14 residues. The CDR3 here is CASSVWAGAYEQYF. The CDR3 bases are TGTGCCAGCAGTGTCTGGGCGGGAGCCTACGAGCAGTACTTC.

In this sample, this clone turned up once. The chain couples TRBV12-5 to TRBJ2-2; 7 bases fit TRBD1. With 2 bases clipped from V and 0 bases from J, the junction kept 9 bases outside the gene matches. The germline gives CDR1 LGHNT, CDR2 FRNRAP. The CDR3 consists of 18 residues. The CDR3 coding sequence is TGTGCTAGTGGTTTGTCCCACCTCGGACAGGCGAACACCGGGGAGCTGTTTTTT. Protein sequence: CASGLSHLGQANTGELFF.